Sequencing of this T cell receptor beta chain was carried out in a study of cytomegalovirus exposure and HLA in healthy donors (TCRdb year 2017). For the wider study: An earlier analysis of roughly 610 of the donors reported 250 to 300 Gb of sequence data and 95 million to 130 million unique TCR beta sequences obtained from roughly 180 million T cells. A separate validation cohort of about 110 different subjects was used in addition to the approximately 700-subject first cohort. The study used immunosequencing to profile the T cell repertoires of 670 or so subjects and linked those repertoires to cytomegalovirus serostatus. An earlier analysis of some 500 of the donors used high-throughput TCR beta sequencing to judge whether each TCR beta V gene segment behaved as functional or pseudogenic. All discovery cohort repertoires had been generated on a single sequencing platform. The aim of the study was to test whether cataloging public T cell receptors could identify signatures of past pathogen exposure. Of the roughly 410 genotyped donors, 70% to 90% were placed in the genetic ancestry cluster associated with self-reported Caucasian donors. A later analysis re-analyzed previously published TCR beta repertoires from 550 to 700 donors and added high-resolution HLA genotyping to study TCR occurrence patterns. About 5 DR-DQ haplotypes were handled as single units for association and clustering, since linkage in the cohort was strong. A later genetic analysis used genome-wide SNP genotypes for about three fifths of the 666 donors, treating that subset as a discovery cohort. On average, around 200,000 unique TCR beta nucleotide sequences were sequenced per donor among 300 to 500 genotyped donors of the cohort, with 15% to 20% of those sequences being non-productive. Donor age, sex, ethnicity and CMV serostatus were collected together with the repertoire data. Rather than drawing on any new phenotypic data, the later analysis identified candidate immune exposures from TCR beta sequences and the way those sequences occurred across donors. The study combined high-throughput TCR immunosequencing, statistical association of individual TCRs with disease status, and machine learning to predict cytomegalovirus infection status. An early release covering approximately 600 HLA-typed donors comprised about 290 gigabases of sequencing data and around 85 million unique TCR sequences. The number of donors typed differed by locus, with about 629-640 for A, B, C, DRB1 and DQB1, roughly 520 for DQA1, 600 to 610 for DPA1, and 400 to 490 for DPB1. Both class I and class II loci were covered by HLA typing, at four-digit resolution.

On this clone: Its antigen specificity is not known. The record has no base qualities; no much larger clone is one base away.

Library generation was performed with the immunoSEQ multiplex PCR assay. The multiplex PCR relied on a mix of 60 forward primers for TCR Vbeta segments and 13 reverse primers for TCR Jbeta segments. The CDR3 region of rearranged TCR beta genes was amplified from genomic DNA by a multiplex PCR assay. On the Illumina HiSeq System, the amplified TCR beta libraries were sequenced as 87-base-pair reads. The authors' pipeline ran thus. Across the 600 to 700 repertoires, a later analysis counted about 81 million unique TCR beta chains, around 11 million of which were shared by at least two donors. A nearest-neighbor algorithm error-corrected the raw reads and collapsed the reads into unique sequences, merging closely related sequences to remove PCR and sequencing errors. Alignment of CDR3 sequences to IMGT reference sequences was used to assign V, D and J gene segments. For a sequence to be retained, a match of at least six nucleotides to both a V gene segment and a J gene segment was required. A rearrangement was called productive if the CDR3 had no stop codons and remained in frame with V and J, and every other rearrangement was called non-productive. Following IMGT convention, CDR3 was defined as the stretch from the second conserved V-encoded cysteine up to the conserved J-encoded phenylalanine. In an earlier analysis of 587 of the donors, sequences lacking an unambiguous match to a single V gene segment were excluded. In an earlier analysis of some 590 of the donors, a V segment was called functional when productive rearrangements were above 56.7%, and segregating when the standard deviation between donors exceeded 5%. A statistical classification framework was developed to diagnose cytomegalovirus status using the catalog of TCR beta chain sequences. In a later analysis, V and J genes were assigned by comparing TCR nucleotide sequences against IMGT/GENE-DB human TR gene sequences. A later analysis assigned CDR3 sequences and most-parsimonious VDJ recombination scenarios with the TCRdist pipeline. In a later analysis, each TCR beta chain was defined by its CDR3 amino acid sequence together with its V-gene family, and reads lacking a unique V-gene family were excluded. A later analysis removed 600 or so highly shared, low-generation-probability nucleotide sequences to deal with suspected cross-contamination and a sequencing artifact. A later analysis calculated a clonal expansion index for each public chain from normalized within-repertoire ranks of inferred template counts. In a later analysis, generation probabilities were computed using a VDJ recombination model fitted to out-of-frame rearrangements, and the results were checked against IGoR. In a later analysis, hypergeometric tests were used to score TCR-TCR, TCR-HLA and TCR-CMV co-occurrence, with a repertoire-size bias correction applied to TCR pairs. False discovery rates were estimated in a later analysis by permuting HLA or CMV assignments 20 times. A later analysis grouped co-occurring TCRs with DBSCAN, adding TCRdist sequence similarity when clustering within HLA-allele-positive subsets. Repertoires with fewer than 30,000 or more than 120,000 public chains were left out of co-occurrence clustering, as were five repertoires with anomalous nucleotide sharing. As stored in TCRdb, this immuneACCESS dataset retains in-frame rearrangements with V and J assigned. A fraction of the clones does not appear; measured against another copy, unresolved V genes explain less than half of the discrepancy, and the remainder lacks a known reason. V and J calls and clone size are as listed in that table; D and trimming were resolved from the DNA. The sample table records about 150,000 clones; about three fifths of these occur just once. About 3% of the sample is held by the ten biggest clonotypes.

Broader findings and caveats from the paper: According to a later analysis, TCR association rates differed among HLA loci, with DRB1 alleles showing the most associated TCRs and HLA-C alleles showing the fewest. It was suggested by the authors that the approach could potentially be generalized to other disease states and immunological phenotypes. A later genetic analysis associated a missense DCLRE1C variant with V-gene and J-gene trimming of TCR beta chains, and an independent cohort replicated the association. In a later analysis, 16,951 TCR beta sequences were associated with specific HLA alleles at a false discovery rate of 0.05. A cluster of highly shared sequence variants was judged likely to represent a technical artifact of the sequencing pipeline. A further reported finding was that TCR beta sequences accurately predicted the HLA-A and HLA-B alleles for most subjects in the first cohort. Presence/absence analyses assumed roughly uniform sequencing depth across donors, an assumption that may not hold. In the study, some 160 TCR beta chains were listed as associated with cytomegalovirus. In a later analysis, HLA-associated TCR beta chains were found to be more clonally expanded and to have lower generation probabilities than equally common non-associated chains. Some IMGT-functional V segments, including TRBV6-2 and TRBV6-3, could not be told apart with the 87-base-pair reads, so those segments were excluded. According to a later genetic analysis, donors in an Asian-associated ancestry cluster had fewer N-insertions in productive TCRs than the approximately 700-donor mean. In an earlier analysis of roughly 560 of the donors, most TCR beta V segments were observed in productive rearrangements about 87% or about 30% of the time, broadly matching IMGT annotations. A later analysis reported that several top co-occurrence clusters appeared linked to parvovirus B19, influenza, CMV and Epstein-Barr virus. In both the original and validation cohorts, the classifier was reported to diagnose cytomegalovirus status with high specificity and sensitivity. CMV serostatus was the only immune exposure information available for the cohort. Most CMV-associated TCR beta chains appeared to be HLA-restricted in a later analysis, and the HLA associations seemed to be driven largely by CMV exposure. Because counts were too low, about 17 rarely observed V segments, including chromosome 9 orphons, were excluded from the earlier analysis of some 540 of the donors. Linkage disequilibrium might explain the correlated functional status among segregating V segments, but an unknown experimental factor could not be ruled out. Most TCR sequences were seen in very few donors, while some public TCRs were found in many individuals. In vitro tests confirmed that a few of the cytomegalovirus-associated TCR beta chains recognize cytomegalovirus antigens. When HLA alleles, especially DR and DQ, strongly co-occurred, attributing TCR associations to individual alleles was difficult. The cohort was sequenced for TCR beta chains only, and without alpha or paired-chain data the features that could be detected were limited. Because HLA typing was unavailable for some donors at each locus, only the typed subset was used in association tests.

The cohort consisted of 666 healthy bone marrow donors. Cohort members were all nominally healthy when sampled, although unrecorded immune exposures were likely present. The donor tested CMV seropositive, placing the donor among the 310 or so seropositive members of the cohort. A peripheral blood sample was collected from each donor, and TCR beta sequencing was performed on peripheral blood mononuclear cells. Genomic DNA extraction from the blood cell samples was performed with the Qiagen DNeasy Blood Extraction Kit. The CDR3 holds 13 amino acids from the cysteine to the phenylalanine. The retained sequence is limited to the CDR3, 39 bases, with the frame set at the first base. V is pared back by 4 bases and J by 4 bases, with 10 bases lying between the germline termini. According to the germline V gene, CDR1 reads MNHNS and CDR2 reads SASEGT.

Sequences were obtained from PBMCs. The TCR sequence derives from a woman in her 30s in good health and CMV-seropositive. This sequence uses TRBV6-1 and TRBJ1-1, with no confidently assigned D gene. The CDR3 in this case is CASSVKGGTEAFF. The nucleotide sequence is given as TGTGCCAGCAGTGTTAAGGGAGGCACTGAAGCTTTCTTT.